This is a list of T cell receptor beta chains from one sample in a study of OX40 agonist ivuxolimab in advanced cancers. Assay: immunoSEQ multiplex PCR; the TCRdb copy retains only in-frame clones and omits some. This table has about 98,000 clones, around 88% appearing once. The specimen comprised CD4+ or CD8+ T cells sorted from blood, sampled in a trial of the OX40 agonist ivuxolimab. Receptor source: an adult with an advanced solid tumor such as melanoma, head and neck, liver or kidney cancer. Both conserved end residues are part of each CDR3. A D gene is named only where the DNA matches it firmly. Expanded clones get a size class; other rows say once, few or many, or leave the size out.

CDR3 protein	CDR3 DNA	V gene	J gene	clone size	D gene
CASSEAPRNTEAFF	TGTGCCAGCAGTGAAGCTCCGAGGAACACTGAAGCTTTCTTT	TRBV2	TRBJ1-1	once	-
CASSRRMSLRETQYF	TGTGCCAGCAGCCGACGGATGTCCCTGCGGGAGACCCAGTACTTC	TRBV13	TRBJ2-5	-	-
CASSFSGGAGQPQHF	TGTGCCAGCAGTTTTTCGGGGGGCGCGGGACAGCCCCAGCATTTT	TRBV28	TRBJ1-5	-	-
CSVDGGASDQPQHF	TGCAGCGTTGATGGGGGCGCCTCCGATCAGCCCCAGCATTTT	TRBV29-1	TRBJ1-5	-	-
CASSLADREKLFF	TGCGCCAGCAGCTTGGCAGACAGGGAAAAACTGTTTTTT	TRBV5-1	TRBJ1-4	-	-
CASSDGEISQPQHF	TGTGCCAGCAGTGACGGGGAAATTAGTCAGCCCCAGCATTTT	TRBV25-1	TRBJ1-5	-	-
CASSHVGDPGNTIYF	TGCGCCAGCAGCCACGTGGGGGACCCTGGAAACACCATATATTTT	TRBV5-1	TRBJ1-3	-	-
CASSDQGALNQPQHF	TGTGCCAGCAGTGATCAGGGGGCCCTCAATCAGCCCCAGCATTTT	TRBV2	TRBJ1-5	-	TRBD1
CAITSQGSKQQYF	TGTGCCATCACGTCTCAGGGATCCAAACAGCAGTATTTT	TRBV10-3	TRBJ2-3	-	-
CASSATGGEFF	TGTGCCAGTAGTGCGACCGGGGGGGAGTTCTTC	TRBV19	TRBJ2-1	-	TRBD2
CASSLAGVGNSYEQYF	TGTGCCAGCAGCTTAGCTGGGGTTGGCAACTCCTACGAGCAGTACTTC	TRBV11-1	TRBJ2-7	-	-
CAISPGGLSLNTEAFF	TGTGCCATCAGCCCCGGGGGGCTCTCGTTGAACACTGAAGCTTTCTTT	TRBV10-3	TRBJ1-1	-	-
CAISEGARNIITFF	TGTGCCATCAGTGAGGGGGCGCGAAATATCATAACTTTCTTT	TRBV10-3	TRBJ1-1	-	-
CASSVGGARGYTF	TGTGCCAGCAGCGTAGGCGGGGCACGTGGCTACACCTTC	TRBV9	TRBJ1-2	-	-
CASSPEGGGTSDYNEQFF	TGTGCCAGCAGCCCCGAGGGGGGCGGGACTAGTGACTACAATGAGCAGTTCTTC	TRBV9	TRBJ2-1	-	TRBD2
CASSLLGEGNQPQHF	TGTGCCAGCAGCTTGTTAGGGGAGGGCAATCAGCCCCAGCATTTT	TRBV5-8	TRBJ1-5	-	-
CASSLYENTEAFF	TGTGCCAGCAGCTTATATGAGAACACTGAAGCTTTCTTT	TRBV7-9	TRBJ1-1	-	-
CASSTGPGTSTYEQYF	TGCGCCAGCAGCACGGGACCCGGGACTAGCACCTACGAGCAGTACTTC	TRBV5-1	TRBJ2-7	-	TRBD2
CASSPRTSDVETQYF	TGTGCCAGTAGTCCGCGGACGTCCGACGTAGAGACCCAGTACTTC	TRBV19	TRBJ2-5	-	-
CASSLKGTVSSGNTIYF	TGCGCCAGCAGCTTGAAGGGGACGGTGAGCTCTGGAAACACCATATATTTT	TRBV5-1	TRBJ1-3	-	-
CASSPLFVGGAEKLFF	TGCGCCAGCAGCCCCCTTTTCGTAGGAGGAGCTGAAAAACTGTTTTTT	TRBV5-1	TRBJ1-4	-	-
CASRSFGTGGTEAFF	TGCGCCAGCAGGAGCTTTGGTACAGGGGGCACTGAAGCTTTCTTT	TRBV5-1	TRBJ1-1	once	TRBD1
CSVDTGQGDGYTF	TGCAGCGTAGATACGGGACAGGGGGATGGCTACACCTTC	TRBV29-1	TRBJ1-2	-	TRBD1
CASSSPRSKRGIQYF	TGTGCCAGCAGTTCACCCCGGTCGAAGCGGGGCATTCAGTACTTC	TRBV28	TRBJ2-4	-	TRBD2
CASSARLRTDTQYF	TGTGCCAGCAGCGCACGCCTAAGGACAGATACGCAGTATTTT	TRBV2	TRBJ2-3	-	-
CATSRATENYGYTF	TGTGCCACCAGCAGGGCGACTGAGAACTATGGCTACACCTTC	TRBV15	TRBJ1-2	-	-
CASSLVSGAVTGELFF	TGTGCCAGCAGCTTAGTATCGGGGGCGGTCACCGGGGAGCTGTTTTTT	TRBV7-6	TRBJ2-2	-	-
CASSQASGGARIGKNIQYF	TGTGCCAGCAGCCAAGCTAGCGGGGGGGCTCGTATCGGCAAAAACATTCAGTACTTC	TRBV14	TRBJ2-4	few	TRBD2
CASSPRGDTGELFF	TGTGCCAGCAGCCCCCGGGGGGACACCGGGGAGCTGTTTTTT	TRBV7-3	TRBJ2-2	-	TRBD2
CASSPGGTDTQYF	TGCGCCAGCAGTCCAGGGGGCACAGATACGCAGTATTTT	TRBV5-1	TRBJ2-3	few	-
CASSLTSGGYTDTQYF	TGTGCCAGCAGCCTCACTAGTGGGGGCTACACAGATACGCAGTATTTT	TRBV7-3	TRBJ2-3	-	-
CAGYENEGQPQHF	TGCGCCGGGTATGAAAACGAAGGTCAGCCCCAGCATTTT	TRBV23-1	TRBJ1-5	-	-
CASSLGIGQRSTDTQYF	TGTGCCAGCAGCTTAGGAATAGGACAGAGAAGCACAGATACGCAGTATTTT	TRBV11-1	TRBJ2-3	-	-
CASSYSGVNQPQHF	TGTGCCAGCAGTTACTCAGGGGTCAATCAGCCCCAGCATTTT	TRBV6-5	TRBJ1-5	-	-
CASSSRQGGGYTF	TGTGCCAGCAGTTCCAGACAGGGAGGGGGCTACACCTTC	TRBV27	TRBJ1-2	-	TRBD1